Each of the 2 T cell receptor beta chains below was sequenced from the same sample in a study of CD8+CD57+ T cells in acquired aplastic anemia. Patients included in sequencing had previously demonstrated CD8+CD57+ cell expansion by flow cytometry. Both TCR beta VDJ combination and CDR3 sequence profiling were carried out. Genomic DNA was the template for this profiling. TCRdb reprocessed the reads via MiXCR and lists one record per CDR3 protein. The table records over 150,000 distinct CDR3 sequences, roughly 49% of them present only once. The sequencing sample was made of sorted CD4+, CD8+, or CD8+CD57+ T cells (not recorded which) from PBMCs. These receptors originate from a human donor with aplastic anemia.

This chain links TRBV4-1 with TRBJ2-3, with no clear D. The CDR3 consists of 15 residues. The V and J ends lost 1 base and 4 bases respectively, with 12 bases between them. Germline CDR1 and CDR2: MGHRA and YSYEKL. The CDR3 sequence is CASSQVVEVADTQYF. The CDR3 DNA is TGCGCCAGCAGCCAAGTAGTCGAGGTAGCAGATACGCAGTATTTT.

CDR3 region: CATSDWGLAGGGEQFF. The CDR3 region has the DNA TGTGCCACCAGTGACTGGGGACTAGCGGGAGGGGGTGAGCAGTTCTTC. The rearrangement joins TRBV24-1 to TRBJ2-1, with 16 nucleotides matching TRBD2. Germline V gene lookup returns CDR1 KGHDR and CDR2 SFDVKD. V shed 4 bases and J 9 bases; nucleotides not matched to a gene: 5. The CDR3 contains 16 residues.